The 27 T cell receptor beta chains below were found in one sample sequenced in a study of radiation and T cells in renal cell carcinoma. Described time point: blood 4 weeks post-SBRT, at nephrectomy. Specified treatment: 15 Gy SBRT to primary tumor, nephrectomy 4 weeks later. Sequenced by immunoSEQ multiplex PCR; TCRdb stores in-frame clones only, minus some. The data hold approximately 170,000 clones, with 88% observed a single time. The sequenced sample was blood, obtained from a patient whose treatment included radiotherapy and nephrectomy. Receptors originate from a woman between 45 and 60 years old with renal cell carcinoma.

V usage is TRBV5-4 and J usage is TRBJ1-3, with D perhaps TRBD1 (5 bases). V was shortened by 4 bases and J by 0 bases, with 14 bases between the two germline ends. Germline V CDR1 and CDR2: SGHNT, YYREEE (reference sequence). CDR3 length: 16 amino acids. The DNA of the CDR3 is TGTGCCAGCAGCGACCCGGGACGGCGCTCTGGAAACACCATATATTTT. Encoded protein: CASSDPGRRSGNTIYF.

The chain couples TRBV19 to TRBJ2-6; D gene uncertain. The CDR3 covers 17 residues. Trimming took off 1 base at V and 0 bases at J, with 10 bases between the two ends. Per the germline V gene, CDR1 is LNHDA and CDR2 is SQIVND (reference sequence). The CDR3 bases are TGTGCCAGTAGTATAGGTGACGGGCGCTCTGGGGCCAACGTCCTGACTTTC. It translates to CASSIGDGRSGANVLTF. Based on the CDR3 plus reference TRBV19 and TRBJ2-6, the full variable domain is DGGITQSPKYLFRKEGQNVTLSCEQNLNHDAMYWYRQDPGQGLRLIYYSQIVNDFQKGDIAEGYSVSREKKESFPLTVTSAQKNPTAFYLCASSIGDGRSGANVLTFGAGSRLTVL.

The J gene is TRBJ2-1, the V gene TRBV4-2; D call uncertain. Trimming left V 0 bases short and J 7 bases short, with 10 bases between. Per the germline V gene, CDR1 is LGHNA and CDR2 is YNFKEQ. This CDR3 comprises 14 residues. Here the CDR3 reads CASSQEIRRNEQFF. For the CDR3, the DNA is TGTGCCAGCAGCCAAGAGATCAGGAGAAATGAGCAGTTCTTC.

V gene TRBV6-1 combines with J gene TRBJ1-5; D gene ambiguous. V lost 2 bases and J 4 bases, leaving 12 bases between the germline ends. Germline-derived CDR1 and CDR2 are MNHNS and SASEGT. The CDR3 is 15 residues long. In DNA form, the CDR3 reads TGTGCCAGCAGTGAAAGAGTTGTAGGGAATCAGCCCCAGCATTTT. This encodes CASSERVVGNQPQHF.

The CDR3 loop is CASSLVVRLRSSNQPQHF. CDR3 DNA sequence: TGTGCCAGCAGCTTAGTAGTTCGGCTAAGAAGTAGCAATCAGCCCCAGCATTTT. The V and J genes are TRBV11-2 and TRBJ1-5, with unresolved D. This CDR3 region has 18 residues. Deletions cut 1 base from V and 0 bases from J, with 16 bases between. Per germline, CDR1 SGHAT and CDR2 FQNNGV.

The chain carries TRBV5-4 and TRBJ1-1; 8 nucleotides agree with TRBD1. This CDR3 spans 15 amino acids. Germline V lookup: CDR1 SGHNT, CDR2 YYREEE (reference sequence). With V trimmed by 5 bases and J by 0 bases, 6 bases remained unmatched. CDR3 sequence: CASRQRQGLNTEAFF. The CDR3, as DNA: TGTGCCAGCAGACAGAGACAGGGGCTGAACACTGAAGCTTTCTTT.

The V call is TRBV9, the J call TRBJ1-1; D might be TRBD1 (5 bases). This CDR3 contains 16 residues. The V end lost 4 bases, the J end lost 4 bases, and 20 bases lay between the germline ends. Germline values: CDR1 SGDLS, CDR2 YYNGEE. The CDR3 spells CASSTHSGGASTEAFF. DNA for the CDR3: TGTGCCAGCAGCACCCACTCCGGTGGGGCGAGCACTGAAGCTTTCTTT. Combining the CDR3 with reference TRBV9 and TRBJ1-1 gives the whole variable domain DSGVTQTPKHLITATGQRVTLRCSPRSGDLSVYWYQQSLDQGLQFLIQYYNGEERAKGNILERFSAQQFPDLHSELNLSSLELGDSALYFCASSTHSGGASTEAFFGQGTRLTVV.

This clone was picked up one time. The chain employs TRBV7-2 and TRBJ1-1, with a possible D match to TRBD1 (5 bases). Germline values: CDR1 SGHTA, CDR2 FQGNSA. V lost 1 base to trimming and J lost 1 base, with 7 bases between them. The CDR3 has 14 residues. The CDR3 nucleotides are TGTGCCAGCAGCTTAGGACAGCCGAACACTGAAGCTTTCTTT. Its protein product is CASSLGQPNTEAFF.

The count of this clone is one. The rearrangement joins TRBV6-4 to TRBJ1-2, with D possibly TRBD1 on 6 matching bases. Per the germline V gene, CDR1 is MRHNA and CDR2 is SNTAGT. The CDR3 runs 17 residues. V dropped 0 bases and J dropped 0 bases, with 14 bases sitting between them. CDR3 protein: CASSDSKVQGANYGYTF. The CDR3 region has the DNA TGTGCCAGCAGTGACTCGAAAGTACAGGGAGCTAACTATGGCTACACCTTC.

V usage is TRBV6-5 and J usage is TRBJ2-2, with D tentatively TRBD1 (5 bases). V was trimmed by 7 bases and J by 4 bases, leaving 13 bases between them. The CDR3 extends over 14 amino acids. Germline V gene data show CDR1 as MNHEY and CDR2 as SVGAGI. The CDR3 spells CASTLLQATGELFF. DNA of the CDR3: TGTGCCAGCACCCTACTACAGGCCACCGGGGAGCTGTTTTTT.

This clone was detected only once. J is TRBJ1-2 and V is TRBV13; D unresolved. The CDR3 length is 12 residues. Trimming shortened V by 5 bases and J by 2 bases, and 6 bases separated the two germline ends. Looked up from germline, CDR1 is PRHDT and CDR2 is FYEKMQ (reference sequence). The CDR3 spells CASSDLNYGYTF. CDR3 in DNA: TGTGCCAGCAGCGACCTGAACTATGGCTACACCTTC.

The gene calls are TRBV25-1 and TRBJ2-1; D might be TRBD2 (6 bases). This CDR3 has 14 amino acids. Germline loops: CDR1 MGHDK, CDR2 SYGVNS. V was clipped by 7 bases and J by 3 bases, with 13 bases between them. The CDR3 region has the DNA TGTGCCAGCACCACGGCGGGACTCTACAATGAGCAGTTCTTC. This translates into CASTTAGLYNEQFF.

This clone has more than one count but fewer than ten. The V gene is TRBV6-1, the J gene TRBJ2-6, with no clear D. V gave up 3 bases and J gave up 0 bases, with 15 bases separating them. CDR1 is MNHNS, CDR2 SASEGT, per germline. The CDR3 runs to 18 residues. The CDR3 region has the DNA TGTGCCAGCAGTGACATGCCGTTTTCATACTCTGGGGCCAACGTCCTGACTTTC. Translating it yields CASSDMPFSYSGANVLTF.

This sequence joins TRBV6-6 and TRBJ1-5, with D possibly being TRBD1 (5 bases). CDR3 length equals 14 residues. V lost 11 bases and J lost 3, with 17 bases in between. Germline assignment: CDR1 MNHNY and CDR2 SVGAGI (reference sequence). The CDR3 protein is CAAKEGTNNQPQHF. As DNA, the CDR3 is TGTGCCGCCAAGGAGGGGACTAACAATCAGCCCCAGCATTTT.

This chain connects TRBV6-4 to TRBJ2-3, with D tentatively TRBD1 (6 bases). The CDR3 spans 16 residues. The germline V gene encodes CDR1 MRHNA and CDR2 SNTAGT. V shed 0 bases and J shed 5 bases, with 15 bases lying between them. The CDR3, as DNA: TGTGCCAGCAGTGACTCGACCGTAGGGGGTGGAGATACGCAGTATTTT. As protein: CASSDSTVGGGDTQYF.

In this sample, this clone turned up once. This chain connects TRBV6-5 to TRBJ1-1; D unclear. This CDR3 spans 13 amino acids. Germline V gene data show CDR1 as MNHEY and CDR2 as SVGAGI. V was shortened by 2 bases and J by 4 bases, with 8 bases between the two germline ends. CDR3: CASSYRESTEAFF. In DNA form, the CDR3 reads TGTGCCAGCAGTTACAGGGAGAGCACTGAAGCTTTCTTT.

The genes are TRBV28 and TRBJ1-3; 7 bases align to TRBD1. V was clipped by 1 base and J by 0 bases; unmatched bases: 9. The CDR3 consists of 18 residues. Germline loops: CDR1 MDHEN, CDR2 SYDVKM. The CDR3 nucleotides are TGTGCCAGCAGTTTATTGGGGACAGATAATTACTCTGGAAACACCATATATTTT. As protein: CASSLLGTDNYSGNTIYF.

V gene TRBV11-3 combines with J gene TRBJ2-2; 7 nucleotides agree with TRBD2. The CDR3 spans 14 residues. V lost 2 bases to trimming and J lost 5 bases; unmatched junction nucleotides: 2. Germline V lookup: CDR1 SGHNT, CDR2 YENEEA. CDR3 sequence: CASSLSRGTGELFF. DNA of the CDR3: TGTGCCAGCAGCTTATCGCGGGGGACCGGGGAGCTGTTTTTT.

CDR3 coding DNA: TGTGCCAGCAGCCAAGAACCCGGGGCGAACACTGAAGCTTTCTTT. Its translation: CASSQEPGANTEAFF. This chain joins TRBV4-2 and TRBJ1-1; a weak D match, TRBD1 (5 bases). Germline V CDR1 and CDR2: LGHNA, YNFKEQ. The CDR3 consists of 15 residues. V gave up 0 bases and J gave up 1 base, with 9 bases separating them.

This CDR3 reads CASSRGTGSSSYNSPLHF. The CDR3 DNA reads as TGTGCCAGCTCACGCGGGACAGGGTCGAGCTCCTATAATTCACCCCTCCACTTT. The V gene is TRBV18, the J gene TRBJ1-6; 9 positions agree with TRBD1. The CDR3 is 18 residues long. Per the germline V gene, CDR1 is KGHSH and CDR2 is LQKENI. The trim removed 4 bases at V and 0 bases at J, leaving 7 bases unmatched. Variable domain in full (rest from reference TRBV18 and TRBJ1-6): NAGVMQNPRHLVRRRGQEARLRCSPMKGHSHVYWYRQLPEEGLKFMVYLQKENIIDESGMPKERFSAEFPKEGPSILRIQQVVRGDSAAYFCASSRGTGSSSYNSPLHFGNGTRLTVT.

This chain connects TRBV2 to TRBJ1-5, with 8 bases identical to TRBD1. Germline V gene data show CDR1 as SNHLY and CDR2 as FYNNEI. This CDR3 has 15 residues. J was trimmed by 1 base and V by 6 bases; bases with no gene match: 5. The DNA of the CDR3 is TGTGCCAGCAGGGGGGACAGGTTCAGCAATCAGCCCCAGCATTTT. This translates into CASRGDRFSNQPQHF.

The chain employs TRBV7-6 and TRBJ1-1; D remains unclear. The V end was cut by 5 bases, the J end by 5 bases, with 12 bases between. Looked up from germline, CDR1 is SGHVS and CDR2 is FNYEAQ. The CDR3 has 13 amino acids. The chain's CDR3 is CASSLGSITEAFF. For the CDR3, the DNA is TGTGCCAGCAGCCTCGGGAGCATTACTGAAGCTTTCTTT.

The V gene is TRBV12-5, the J gene TRBJ2-5; 9 bases map to TRBD1. The germline V gene has CDR1 LGHNT and CDR2 FRNRAP. The CDR3 runs 14 residues. V lost 4 bases, J lost 5 bases, and 5 bases stayed unmatched. DNA of the CDR3: TGTGCTAGTGGTTACAGGGGGCTATGGGAGACCCAGTACTTC. Amino acids: CASGYRGLWETQYF.

The chain combines TRBV6-6 with TRBJ1-6; D is possibly TRBD1 (6 bases). Trimming cost V 0 bases and J 7 bases, with 10 bases left between them. Germline CDR1 and CDR2: MNHNY and SVGAGI (reference sequence). CDR3 size: 15 residues. This CDR3 reads CASSYSDRTNSPLHF. For the CDR3, the DNA is TGTGCCAGCAGTTACTCAGACAGGACCAATTCACCCCTCCACTTT.

The chain joins TRBV2 to TRBJ2-5; the D gene is possibly TRBD2 (6 bases). Germline V gene sequence: CDR1 SNHLY, CDR2 FYNNEI. The CDR3 has 16 amino acids. Trimming stripped 2 bases from V and 4 bases from J, with 17 bases between. The chain's CDR3 is CASSEYGGAWGETQYF. In DNA, the CDR3 is TGTGCCAGCAGTGAATATGGCGGGGCTTGGGGAGAGACCCAGTACTTC.

The table lists this clone with a count of one. This rearrangement joins TRBV5-8 to TRBJ1-1, with no clear D. The V gene lost 5 bases and the J gene lost 0 bases, with 14 bases spanning the gap. The CDR3 consists of 15 residues. The germline V gene has CDR1 SGHTS and CDR2 YDEGEE. CDR3 in DNA: TGTGCCAGCAGTCATTTCCTCGAACTGAACACTGAAGCTTTCTTT. The encoded protein is CASSHFLELNTEAFF.

The rearrangement links TRBV5-6 to TRBJ2-7, with 9 nucleotides matching TRBD1. The CDR3 consists of 15 residues. Trimming removed 4 bases from V and 6 bases from J; junction bases left unmatched: 11. Looked up from germline, CDR1 is SGHDT and CDR2 is YYEEEE. The CDR3 sequence: CASSLTGTGYLEQYF. DNA for the CDR3: TGTGCCAGCAGCCTTACCGGGACAGGGTATCTCGAGCAGTACTTC.